Below, one T cell receptor beta chain is given with its context. This record belongs to a study of shared clonotypes between healthy human individuals. Sequencing used immunoSEQ multiplex PCR; TCRdb keeps in-frame clones, though not all of them. Among 2 million to 3 million clones listed, 80% to 95% were seen once. This clonotype was sampled from a man aged 18 to 29 in good health. Some clones in this sample may be carry-over from other donors' samples. The sequenced sample was naive CD4+ T cells from PBMCs. The subset: CD45RA+ positively selected.

For the CDR3, the DNA is TGTGCCAGCTCCCCCCCGGGAGCGGGGCCGGCGTGGACCGGGGAGCTGTTTTTT. This codes for CASSPPGAGPAWTGELFF. J is TRBJ2-2 and V is TRBV18, with 7 bases matching TRBD2. The V and J ends lost 6 bases and 5 bases, in that order; junction bases with no gene match: 18. CDR1 is KGHSH and CDR2 is LQKENI in the germline V gene. This CDR3 is 18 amino acids long.